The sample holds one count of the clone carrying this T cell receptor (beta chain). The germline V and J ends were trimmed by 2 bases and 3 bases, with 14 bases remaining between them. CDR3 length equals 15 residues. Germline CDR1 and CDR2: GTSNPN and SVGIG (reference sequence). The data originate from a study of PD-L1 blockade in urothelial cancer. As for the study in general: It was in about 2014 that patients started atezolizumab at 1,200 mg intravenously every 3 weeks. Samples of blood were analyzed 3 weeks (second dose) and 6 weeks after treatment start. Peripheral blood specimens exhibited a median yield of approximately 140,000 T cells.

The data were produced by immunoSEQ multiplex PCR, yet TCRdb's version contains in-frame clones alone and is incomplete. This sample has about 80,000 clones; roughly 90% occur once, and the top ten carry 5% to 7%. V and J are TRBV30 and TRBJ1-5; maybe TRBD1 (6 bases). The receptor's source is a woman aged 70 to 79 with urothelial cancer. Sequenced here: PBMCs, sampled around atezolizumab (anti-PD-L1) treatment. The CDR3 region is CAWSYVGQNNQPQHF. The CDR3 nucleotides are TGTGCCTGGAGTTACGTTGGACAGAACAATCAGCCCCAGCATTTT.